These 27 T cell receptor beta chains share one sample of origin, sequenced in a study of human T cells and chemical hapten exposure. Time point noted: pre-sensitization, week 0. As to treatment: therapeutic diphenylcyclopropenone sensitization with weekly scalp DPC. TCRdb re-called the RACE reads with MiXCR, one entry per CDR3 protein. The profile shows about 80,000 distinct CDR3 sequences, less than 15% of them singletons. Sequences were derived from whole blood, sampled in connection with sensitization to the hapten diphenylcyclopropenone (DPC). These receptors originate from a woman aged 50 to 60 with alopecia areata. Some clones in this sample may be carry-over from other donors' samples.

In its sample, this clonotype was seen a few times. V is TRBV25-1 and J is TRBJ2-7, with 8 bases fitting TRBD1. Germline CDR1 is MGHDK and CDR2 is SYGVNS. The CDR3 extends over 17 amino acids. With V trimmed by 1 base and J by 0 bases, 8 bases remained unmatched. CDR3 sequence (DNA): TGTGCCAGCAGTGAATCCCCCCGGACAGGGAGCTCCTACGAGCAGTACTTC. Its translation is CASSESPRTGSSYEQYF.

This clonotype was picked up a small number of times. The chain links TRBV4-3 to TRBJ1-1; TRBD1 matches 7 bases. The V and J ends lost 5 bases and 1 base, in that order; junction bases with no gene match: 4. Per germline, CDR1 LGHNA and CDR2 YSLEER. The CDR3 loop spans 14 amino acids. The CDR3 protein is CASSSQGQNTEAFF. The CDR3 bases are TGCGCCAGCAGCTCACAGGGGCAGAACACTGAAGCTTTCTTT.

The chain is built from TRBV28 and TRBJ2-7, with D tentatively TRBD1 (5 bases). This CDR3 region has 14 residues. The germline CDR1 and CDR2 sequences are MDHEN and SYDVKM. V lost 6 bases and J 2 bases, leaving 14 bases between the germline ends. The CDR3 loop reads CASSYNQGTYEQYF. The CDR3 coding sequence is TGTGCCAGCAGCTACAACCAGGGAACCTACGAGCAGTACTTC.

CDR3 coding DNA: TGTGCCAGCACCCTGTCGGGGACCGGGGAGCTGTTTTTT. Amino acid sequence: CASTLSGTGELFF. The rearrangement links TRBV12-3 or TRBV12-4 to TRBJ2-2, with D perhaps TRBD2 (5 bases). Trimming removed 7 bases from V and 5 bases from J, with 11 bases in between. The CDR3 sequence is 13 residues long.

The CDR3, as DNA: TGTGCCAGCAGCGCGCGACTAGCGGGAGTCACCGGGGAGCTGTTTTTT. This gives the protein CASSARLAGVTGELFF. The J gene is TRBJ2-2, the V gene TRBV9; 12 bases are shared with TRBD2. Germline CDR1 reads SGDLS; CDR2 reads YYNGEE. This CDR3 comprises 16 residues. The V segment lost 3 bases and the J segment 4 bases; nucleotides outside the gene matches: 4.

This clonotype showed up many times. The chain recombines TRBV29-1 with TRBJ2-1; D gene uncertain. The CDR3 length is 12 residues. Trimming shortened V by 6 bases and J by 2 bases, and 8 bases separated the two germline ends. Germline CDR1 reads SQVTM; CDR2 reads ANQGSEA. CDR3 amino acids: CSVLAPYNEQFF. In nucleotides, the CDR3 is TGCAGCGTGCTTGCGCCCTACAATGAGCAGTTCTTC.

This rearrangement joins TRBV5-1 to TRBJ2-7; 12 positions match TRBD2. Germline V CDR1 and CDR2: SGHRS, YFSETQ. The V and J ends lost 3 bases and 7 bases, in that order; junction bases with no gene match: 11. CDR3 length: 16 amino acids. The chain's CDR3 is CASSSAPSGRAKEQYF. The DNA for the CDR3 is TGCGCCAGCAGCTCGGCCCCTAGCGGGAGGGCGAAAGAGCAGTACTTC. The entire variable domain, with the rest obtained from reference TRBV5-1 and TRBJ2-7, is as follows: KAGVTQTPRYLIKTRGQQVTLSCSPISGHRSVSWYQQTPGQGLQFLFEYFSETQRNKGNFPGRFSGRQFSNSRSEMNVSTLELGDSALYLCASSSAPSGRAKEQYFGPGTRLTVT.

This clonotype turned up a few times. The chain has TRBV20-1 and TRBJ2-5, with D uncertain. Looked up from germline, CDR1 is DFQATT and CDR2 is SNEGSKA (reference sequence). There are 13 residues in the CDR3. V was clipped by 4 bases and J by 5 bases, with 14 bases between them. Here the CDR3 DNA reads TGCAGTGCTACCACGAGCCGCCGTGAGACCCAGTACTTC. Encoded protein: CSATTSRRETQYF.

The rearrangement links TRBV2 to TRBJ2-2; D ambiguous. Germline CDR1 reads SNHLY; CDR2 reads FYNNEI. CDR3 length equals 15 residues. The V gene lost 3 bases and the J gene lost 6 bases, with 14 bases spanning the gap. The CDR3, as DNA: TGTGCCAGCAGTGATTATCCCGGGCCTCCCGGGGAGCTGTTTTTT. Translating it yields CASSDYPGPPGELFF.

This clonotype showed up many times. The chain is built from TRBV29-1 and TRBJ1-2; D unresolved. The CDR3 has 14 residues. Trimming cost V 4 bases and J 6 bases, with 18 bases left between them. Germline V gene lookup returns CDR1 SQVTM and CDR2 ANQGSEA. The CDR3 nucleotides are TGCAGCGTTGCGAGTGTCGGAACGAGGCATGGCTACACCTTC. Encoded protein: CSVASVGTRHGYTF.

The V call is TRBV6-5, the J call TRBJ2-6; tentative D call: TRBD1 (5 bases). Germline V gene data show CDR1 as MNHEY and CDR2 as SVGAGI. CDR3 length: 18 amino acids. The germline V and J ends were trimmed by 4 bases and 0 bases, with 16 bases remaining between them. The chain's CDR3 is CASSFLGPPHSGANVLTF. DNA of the CDR3: TGTGCCAGCAGTTTTTTGGGGCCACCTCACTCTGGGGCCAACGTCCTGACTTTC.

V is TRBV27 and J is TRBJ1-3, with D hard to call. The germline CDR1 and CDR2 sequences are MNHEY and SMNVEV (reference sequence). Trimming stripped 0 bases from V and 0 bases from J, with 6 bases between. This CDR3 is 15 amino acids long. The CDR3 DNA sequence: TGTGCCAGCAGTTTATCGCCTTACTCTGGAAACACCATATATTTT. It translates to CASSLSPYSGNTIYF.

The V gene is TRBV12-3 or TRBV12-4, the J gene TRBJ2-3; TRBD2 agrees at 9 bases. The V and J ends lost 0 bases and 5 bases, in that order; junction bases with no gene match: 6. The CDR3 is made up of 16 amino acids. Written as DNA, the CDR3 is TGTGCCAGCAGTTTAGCGGCGGGAGGGCCGGGAGATACGCAGTATTTT. Its translation is CASSLAAGGPGDTQYF.

The rearrangement links TRBV28 to TRBJ2-4, with TRBD1 identical over 7 bases. Germline assignment: CDR1 MDHEN and CDR2 SYDVKM. The CDR3 extends over 16 amino acids. V lost 2 bases to trimming and J lost 3 bases; unmatched junction nucleotides: 7. This CDR3 is CASSLQAGGVKNIQYF. Here the CDR3 DNA reads TGTGCCAGCAGTTTACAGGCAGGGGGAGTCAAAAACATTCAGTACTTC.

The chain recombines TRBV4-1 with TRBJ2-7; D may correspond to TRBD1 or TRBD2 (5 bases each). Germline V gene lookup returns CDR1 MGHRA and CDR2 YSYEKL. The CDR3 extends over 16 amino acids. Trimming took 3 bases from V and 4 from J, leaving 19 bases between them. The CDR3 protein is CASSHLVPGRVYEQYF. Here the CDR3 DNA reads TGCGCCAGCAGCCATTTGGTACCGGGACGGGTATACGAGCAGTACTTC.

This clonotype was counted only a few times. CDR3 DNA: TGTGCCAGCAGCCGTCAGGGGGCCTCCTATGGCTACACCTTC. This codes for CASSRQGASYGYTF. The chain uses TRBV7-2 and TRBJ1-2; 8 nucleotides line up with TRBD1. The CDR3 has 14 amino acids. Germline CDR1 SGHTA, CDR2 FQGNSA. The trim removed 5 bases at V and 4 bases at J, leaving 6 bases unmatched. Full variable domain (rest looked up from reference TRBV7-2 and TRBJ1-2): GAGVSQSPSNKVTEKGKDVELRCDPISGHTALYWYRQSLGQGLEFLIYFQGNSAPDKSGLPSDRFSAERTGGSVSTLTIQRTQQEDSAVYLCASSRQGASYGYTFGSGTRLTVV.

The V call is TRBV6-6, the J call TRBJ2-2; D is undetermined. V dropped 2 bases and J dropped 6 bases, with 16 bases sitting between them. Germline CDR1 is MNHNY and CDR2 is SVGAGI (reference sequence). This CDR3 comprises 16 residues. CDR3 sequence: CASSYGVITPPGELFF. In nucleotides, the CDR3 is TGTGCCAGCAGTTACGGGGTTATTACCCCGCCCGGGGAGCTGTTTTTT.

V gene TRBV29-1 combines with J gene TRBJ1-1, with D unresolved. Germline loops: CDR1 SQVTM, CDR2 ANQGSEA. This CDR3 is built from 13 residues. V gave up 6 bases and J gave up 0 bases, with 11 bases separating them. The CDR3 reads CSVKTSMNTEAFF. The CDR3 DNA follows: TGCAGCGTCAAGACATCCATGAACACTGAAGCTTTCTTT.

V gene TRBV6-5 combines with J gene TRBJ1-1; D is perhaps TRBD1 (5 bases). The V gene lost 0 bases and the J gene lost 5 bases, with 7 bases spanning the gap. The CDR3 extends over 13 amino acids. The V gene's germline CDR1 is MNHEY and CDR2 SVGAGI. Written as DNA, the CDR3 is TGTGCCAGCAGTTACTCGCGGGGGACTGAAGCTTTCTTT. This translates into CASSYSRGTEAFF.

There are many counts of this clonotype. V gene TRBV6-2 or TRBV6-3 combines with J gene TRBJ1-4; D perhaps matches TRBD1 (6 bases). The V end lost 5 bases, the J end lost 5 bases, and 21 bases lay between the germline ends. This CDR3 region has 17 residues. Germline V gene sequence: CDR1 MNHEY, CDR2 SVGEGT. The DNA for the CDR3 is TGTGCCAGCAGTCCCCGGGACACCTTCTCCATGAATGAAAAACTGTTTTTT. Its translation: CASSPRDTFSMNEKLFF.

The chain carries TRBV19 and TRBJ2-6; D is perhaps TRBD1 (6 bases). V lost 1 base and J lost 12, with 13 bases in between. The CDR3 length is 14 residues. From germline, CDR1 is LNHDA and CDR2 SQIVND (reference sequence). In DNA form, the CDR3 reads TGTGCCAGTAGTATAGGCCTACAGGGTGGCGTCCTGACTTTC. It is translated as CASSIGLQGGVLTF.

This clonotype was counted between two and nine times. The chain links TRBV5-1 to TRBJ2-7; D possibly matches TRBD1 or TRBD2 (5 bases each). The CDR3 has 14 amino acids. The ends were cut back, 4 bases at V and 7 bases at J, with 18 bases in the middle. CDR1 and CDR2 (germline): SGHRS, YFSETQ. CDR3 nucleotides: TGCGCCAGCAGCCCCCGGGACGGGGAGCGTGAGCAGTACTTC. This codes for CASSPRDGEREQYF.

The chain carries TRBV7-9 and TRBJ1-1, with 7 bases matching TRBD1. The CDR3 covers 14 residues. CDR1 and CDR2 from the germline V gene are SEHNR and FQNEAQ (reference sequence). V was pared by 4 bases and J by 2 bases, with 4 bases of the junction left unmatched. CDR3: CASSSRTGNTEAFF. The CDR3 bases are TGTGCCAGCAGCTCCCGGACAGGTAACACTGAAGCTTTCTTT.

This clonotype was seen at least ten times. The chain carries TRBV6-2 or TRBV6-3 and TRBJ2-7; D gene ambiguous. Trimming cost V 4 bases and J 2 bases, with 3 bases left between them. The V gene's germline CDR1 is MNHEY and CDR2 SVGEGT. CDR3 length: 11 residues. CDR3 region: CASSSTYEQYF. The CDR3 bases are TGTGCCAGCAGTTCCACCTACGAGCAGTACTTC.

This chain uses TRBV7-8 with TRBJ2-5, with 12 bases lining up with TRBD2. CDR1 SGHVS and CDR2 FQNEAQ come from the germline V gene. After removal of 4 bases from V and 4 bases from J, the junction contained 1 base not matched to a gene. This CDR3 is 14 amino acids long. In nucleotides, the CDR3 is TGTGCCAGCAGCTGGACTAGCGGGGTAGAGACCCAGTACTTC. Translating gives CASSWTSGVETQYF. Drawing the rest from reference TRBV7-8 and TRBJ2-5, the complete variable domain is GAGVSQSPRYKVAKRGQDVALRCDPISGHVSLFWYQQALGQGPEFLTYFQNEAQLDKSGLPSDRFFAERPEGSVSTLKIQRTQQEDSAVYLCASSWTSGVETQYFGPGTRLLVL.

The chain has TRBV11-2 and TRBJ2-7; 7 positions match TRBD2. V was pared by 4 bases and J by 7 bases, with 13 bases of the junction left unmatched. The CDR3 is made up of 15 amino acids. Germline loops: CDR1 SGHAT, CDR2 FQNNGV. The CDR3 bases are TGTGCCAGCAGCTCGCCAGAAGCGGGAAAAAGAGAGCAGTACTTC. Its translation is CASSSPEAGKREQYF.

This clonotype was picked up many times. V gene TRBV2 combines with J gene TRBJ2-2; unclear D gene. Germline V gene lookup returns CDR1 SNHLY and CDR2 FYNNEI. Trimming removed 5 bases at V and 0 bases at J, with 7 bases between. There are 14 residues in the CDR3. The CDR3 region is CASSYSANTGELFF. CDR3 DNA: TGTGCCAGCAGTTACAGTGCGAACACCGGGGAGCTGTTTTTT.